The rows below give T cell receptor beta chains drawn from one sample of a study of T cell repertoires in cytomegalovirus infection. A single record per CDR3 protein comes from TCRdb applying MiXCR to the reads. There are 200,000 to 300,000 distinct CDR3 sequences in the sample; roughly 10% occur only once, and more than 12% lies in the top ten. The sample was PBMCs. The receptors were gathered from a human donor in good health (CMV status not recorded). Some clones in this sample may be carry-over from other donors' samples. Both conserved end residues are part of each CDR3. A D gene is named only where the DNA matches it firmly. Clone size appears in some rows only: once, few, many, or a class for an expanded clone.

d_call	j_call	v_call	clone_size	cdr3_nt	cdr3_aa
TRBD1	TRBJ1-1	TRBV28	many	TGTGCCAGCAGTTTAAGGTCAGGGGGACAGCGGAACACTGAAGCTTTCTTT	CASSLRSGGQRNTEAFF
TRBD2	TRBJ2-7	TRBV7-2	many	TGTGCCAGCAGCCCCCCCGGGACTAGGTCGGGCGAGCAGTACTTC	CASSPPGTRSGEQYF
NA	TRBJ2-7	TRBV11-2	many	TGTGCCAGCAGCTTAGCGCTCGGGGTCGAGCAGTACTTC	CASSLALGVEQYF
NA	TRBJ1-4	TRBV18	many	TGTGCCAGCTCACTCCGACCCCCATCAACTAATGAAAAACTGTTTTTT	CASSLRPPSTNEKLFF
NA	TRBJ1-1	TRBV12-3/TRBV12-4	many	TGTGCCAGCAGCCTTACATGGGACACTGAAGCTTTCTTT	CASSLTWDTEAFF
TRBD1	TRBJ1-2	TRBV7-4	many	TGTGCCAGCAGCTTCGGGGACAGATACTATGGCTACACCTTC	CASSFGDRYYGYTF
TRBD2	TRBJ2-4	TRBV12-3/TRBV12-4	NA	TGTGCCAGCAGTCCTGGACTAGTTGCCAAAAACATTCAGTACTTC	CASSPGLVAKNIQYF
NA	TRBJ1-1	TRBV29-1	many	TGCAGCGTTGAAAGGTTAGGGGCTGCTGAAGCTTTCTTT	CSVERLGAAEAFF
NA	TRBJ2-1	TRBV7-9	NA	TGTGCCAGCAGCTCACCGGGTCTGGGCATCAATGAGCAGTTCTTC	CASSSPGLGINEQFF
NA	TRBJ1-2	TRBV4-1	few	TGCGCCAGCAGCCAAGAAGGAACGGACTATGGCTACACCTTC	CASSQEGTDYGYTF
NA	TRBJ2-2	TRBV19	many	TGTGCCAGTAGTATCAGGCTAGGGGATGAGACCGGGGAGCTGTTTTTT	CASSIRLGDETGELFF
TRBD1	TRBJ2-5	TRBV20-1	few	TGCAGTGCTAGGGACAGGGGGCTGGAGACCCAGTACTTC	CSARDRGLETQYF
NA	TRBJ1-2	TRBV7-2	many	TGTGCCAGCAGTCCGCCTAACTATGGCTACACCTTC	CASSPPNYGYTF
TRBD1	TRBJ1-5	TRBV7-2	many	TGTGCCAGCAGCTTAAACAGGGGCCGGCAGCCCCAGCATTTT	CASSLNRGRQPQHF
NA	TRBJ2-5	TRBV7-9	many	TGTGCCAGCAGCGCCGCCGGATACCAAGAGACCCAGTACTTC	CASSAAGYQETQYF
NA	TRBJ2-3	TRBV7-8	many	TGTGCCAGCAGCCTAGGTGGAACGTCAGATACGCAGTATTTT	CASSLGGTSDTQYF
TRBD2	TRBJ2-3	TRBV11-2	many	TGTGCCAGCAGCTTGCGACTAGCGGGAGGACGGTTGGGCACAGATACGCAGTATTTT	CASSLRLAGGRLGTDTQYF
NA	TRBJ2-5	TRBV20-1	many	TGCAGTGCTAGATCAGGGAGATCCTACCAAGAGACCCAGTACTTC	CSARSGRSYQETQYF
TRBD2	TRBJ2-3	TRBV5-1	many	TGCGCCAGCAGTCATAGCGGGAGCGGGGCAGATACGCAGTATTTT	CASSHSGSGADTQYF
NA	TRBJ1-6	TRBV7-8	many	TGTGCCAGCACCACCTGGGGGATTGGGAATTCACCCCTCCACTTT	CASTTWGIGNSPLHF
NA	TRBJ1-1	TRBV18	NA	TGTGCCAGCTCACCAGCGAAAATACAGGCAAGCACTGAAGCTTTCTTT	CASSPAKIQASTEAFF
TRBD1	TRBJ2-2	TRBV7-2	many	TGTGCCAGCAGCTCCCGGGACAGGGGGAACACCGGGGAGCTGTTTTTT	CASSSRDRGNTGELFF
TRBD1	TRBJ2-5	TRBV6-2/TRBV6-3	many	TGTGCCAGCAGGGGACAGGGGGCCCGAGAGACCCAGTACTTC	CASRGQGARETQYF
NA	TRBJ2-3	TRBV7-6	many	TGTGCCAGCAGCCGGGCCCTCGGGCTAGCGAGTAGCACAGATACGCAGTATTTT	CASSRALGLASSTDTQYF
NA	TRBJ1-2	TRBV6-2/TRBV6-3	many	TGTGCCAGCAGCATAAAGTTTCGCTATGGCTACACCTTC	CASSIKFRYGYTF
NA	TRBJ2-5	TRBV20-1	many	TGCAGTGCTAGAGATGAGAATAGCCAGACCCAGTACTTC	CSARDENSQTQYF
NA	TRBJ1-2	TRBV7-2	many	TGTGCCAGCATGCCCGGGGGGGCAGGGAAGCGATACGGCTACACCTTC	CASMPGGAGKRYGYTF
NA	TRBJ1-4	TRBV20-1	many	TGCAGTGCTAGAGAGGTTGAAAAACTGTTTTTT	CSAREVEKLFF
NA	TRBJ1-2	TRBV7-2	many	TGTGCCAGCAGCCCGCAGAAGAATGCATGGGGTGGCTACACCTTC	CASSPQKNAWGGYTF
NA	TRBJ2-3	TRBV12-3/TRBV12-4	many	TGTGCCAGCAGTTTAATGCGGGGTTCGACAGATACGCAGTATTTT	CASSLMRGSTDTQYF
NA	TRBJ1-3	TRBV7-2	many	TGTGCCAGCAGCTTAGTCGGCCAGGTCCAAGGCACCATATATTTT	CASSLVGQVQGTIYF
NA	TRBJ2-1	TRBV7-2	many	TGTGCCAGCTCCACCCCATCCGGGGGCGTTGAGCAGTTCTTC	CASSTPSGGVEQFF
NA	TRBJ2-2	TRBV7-2	many	TGTGCCAGCAGCTCTGGGGCGGGGAAGAACACCGGGGAGCTGTTTTTT	CASSSGAGKNTGELFF
NA	TRBJ2-7	TRBV7-8	many	TGTGCCAGCAGCTTAGTTTGGACATCGACCTACGAGCAGTACTTC	CASSLVWTSTYEQYF
NA	TRBJ1-6	TRBV6-2/TRBV6-3	few	TGTGCCAGCAGCGGCAGGGGTTCACCCCTCCACTTT	CASSGRGSPLHF
TRBD2	TRBJ2-7	TRBV20-1	NA	TGCAGTGCTAGAGATCGGGACTATTTATACGAGCAGTACTTC	CSARDRDYLYEQYF